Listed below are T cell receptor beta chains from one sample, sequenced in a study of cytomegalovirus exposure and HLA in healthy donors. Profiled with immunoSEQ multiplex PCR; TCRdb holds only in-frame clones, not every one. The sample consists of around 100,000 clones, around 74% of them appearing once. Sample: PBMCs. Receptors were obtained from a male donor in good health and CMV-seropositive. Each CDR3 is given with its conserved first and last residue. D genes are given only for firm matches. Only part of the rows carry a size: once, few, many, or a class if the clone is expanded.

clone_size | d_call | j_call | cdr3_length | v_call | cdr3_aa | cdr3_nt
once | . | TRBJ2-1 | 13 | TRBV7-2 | CASSPLNFDEQFF | TGTGCCAGCAGCCCTTTAAATTTTGATGAGCAGTTCTTC
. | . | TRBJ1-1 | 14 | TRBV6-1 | CASSSRGGNTEAFF | TGTGCCAGCAGTTCTAGGGGCGGGAACACTGAAGCTTTCTTT
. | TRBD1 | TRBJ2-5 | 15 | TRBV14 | CASSGYGTGEETQYF | TGTGCCAGCAGCGGTTATGGGACAGGGGAAGAGACCCAGTACTTC
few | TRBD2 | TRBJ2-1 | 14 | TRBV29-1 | CSVVNRGDYNEQFF | TGCAGCGTTGTAAACCGGGGGGATTACAATGAGCAGTTCTTC
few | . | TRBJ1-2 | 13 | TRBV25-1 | CASSEYTGGGYTF | TGTGCCAGCAGTGAATATACGGGGGGTGGCTACACCTTC
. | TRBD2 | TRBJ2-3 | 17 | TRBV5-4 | CASSLVHGGGATDTQYF | TGTGCCAGCAGCTTGGTTCATGGCGGGGGGGCGACAGATACGCAGTATTTT
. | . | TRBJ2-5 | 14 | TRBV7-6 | CASSLQPPRETQYF | TGTGCCAGCAGCTTACAGCCCCCGAGGGAGACCCAGTACTTC
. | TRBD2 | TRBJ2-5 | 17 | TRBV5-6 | CASSLGSPGGLAGTQYF | TGTGCCAGCAGCTTGGGATCGCCGGGGGGGCTTGCGGGGACCCAGTACTTC
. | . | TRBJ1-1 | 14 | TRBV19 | CASSQGLAETEAFF | TGTGCCAGTAGTCAGGGGCTCGCCGAAACTGAAGCTTTCTTT
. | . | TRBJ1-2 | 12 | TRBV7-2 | CASSLEGEGYTF | TGTGCCAGCAGCTTAGAGGGGGAGGGCTACACCTTC
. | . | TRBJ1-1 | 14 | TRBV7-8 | CASSPLREMNEAFF | TGTGCCAGCAGCCCGCTCAGGGAAATGAACGAAGCTTTCTTT
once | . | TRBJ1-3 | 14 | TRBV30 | CAWSVTRSGNTIYF | TGTGCCTGGAGTGTGACACGCTCTGGAAACACCATATATTTT
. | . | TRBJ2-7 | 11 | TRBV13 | CASSRRYEQYF | TGTGCCAGCAGCCGGCGGTACGAGCAGTACTTC
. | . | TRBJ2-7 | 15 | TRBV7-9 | CASSSIRDARGEQYF | TGTGCCAGCAGCTCAATCCGGGACGCCAGGGGCGAGCAGTACTTC
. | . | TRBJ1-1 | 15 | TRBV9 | CARGTREEGNTEAFF | TGTGCCAGGGGGACCAGGGAGGAGGGCAACACTGAAGCTTTCTTT
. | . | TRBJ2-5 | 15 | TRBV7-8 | CASSYLQRREETQYF | TGTGCCAGCAGCTACCTTCAACGGAGGGAAGAGACCCAGTACTTC
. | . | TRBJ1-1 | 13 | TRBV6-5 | CASSYGPETEAFF | TGTGCCAGCAGTTATGGGCCCGAAACTGAAGCTTTCTTT
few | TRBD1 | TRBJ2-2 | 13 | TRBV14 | CASRLGTAGELFF | TGTGCCAGCAGACTCGGGACAGCCGGGGAGCTGTTTTTT
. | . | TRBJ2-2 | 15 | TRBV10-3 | CAISEFEADTGELFF | TGTGCCATCAGTGAGTTTGAGGCGGACACCGGGGAGCTGTTTTTT
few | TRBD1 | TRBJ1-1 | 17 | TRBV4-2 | CASSQEFAGTVNTEAFF | TGTGCCAGCAGCCAGGAGTTTGCCGGGACAGTGAACACTGAAGCTTTCTTT
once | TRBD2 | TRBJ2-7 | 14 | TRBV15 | CATSRDGTRGEQYF | TGTGCCACCAGCAGAGATGGGACTAGGGGCGAGCAGTACTTC
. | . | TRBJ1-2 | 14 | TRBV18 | CASSPPAGWRGYTF | TGTGCCAGCTCACCCCCGGCGGGTTGGAGAGGCTACACCTTC
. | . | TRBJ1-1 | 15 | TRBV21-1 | CASSGGDPRGTEAFF | TGTGCCAGCAGCGGGGGGGACCCCCGAGGGACTGAAGCTTTCTTT
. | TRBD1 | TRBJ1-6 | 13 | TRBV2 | CATRDRVDSPLHF | TGTGCCACACGGGACAGGGTAGATTCACCCCTCCACTTT
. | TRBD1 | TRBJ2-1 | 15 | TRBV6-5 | CASSQDRERGNEQFF | TGTGCCAGCAGCCAGGACAGGGAGCGTGGGAATGAGCAGTTCTTC
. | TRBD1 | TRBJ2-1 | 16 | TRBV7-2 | CASSFLTGASYNEQFF | TGTGCCAGCAGCTTTTTGACAGGGGCCTCCTACAATGAGCAGTTCTTC
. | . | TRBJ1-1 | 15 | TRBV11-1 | CASSLGKGYNTEAFF | TGTGCCAGCAGCTTAGGGAAGGGGTATAACACTGAAGCTTTCTTT
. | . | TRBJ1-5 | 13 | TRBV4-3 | CASSQDTDQPQHF | TGCGCCAGCAGCCAAGACACTGATCAGCCCCAGCATTTT
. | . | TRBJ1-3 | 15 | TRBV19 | CASSIGAGTGNTIYF | TGTGCCAGTAGTATTGGGGCAGGGACTGGAAACACCATATATTTT
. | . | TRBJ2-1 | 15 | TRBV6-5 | CASSRPARAQYEQFF | TGTGCCAGCAGCCGGCCAGCCAGGGCTCAATATGAGCAGTTCTTC
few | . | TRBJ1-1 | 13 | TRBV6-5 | CASRGDMNTEAFF | TGTGCCAGCAGGGGCGACATGAACACTGAAGCTTTCTTT
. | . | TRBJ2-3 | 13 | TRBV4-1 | CASSQRTEDTQYF | TGCGCCAGCAGCCAAAGAACAGAAGATACGCAGTATTTT
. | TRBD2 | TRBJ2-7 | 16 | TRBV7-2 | CASSYTASGGFDEQYF | TGTGCCAGCAGTTACACAGCTAGCGGGGGATTTGACGAGCAGTACTTC
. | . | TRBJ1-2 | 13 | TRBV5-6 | CASSFERAYGYTF | TGTGCCAGCAGCTTTGAAAGAGCTTATGGCTACACCTTC
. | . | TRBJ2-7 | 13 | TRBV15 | CATSIAAGYEQYF | TGTGCCACCAGCATCGCGGCCGGTTACGAGCAGTACTTC